This TCR beta chain was found in a study of cytomegalovirus exposure and HLA in healthy donors. Whole-study results and caveats: Fewer N-insertions (relative to the approximately 700-donor mean) were reportedly seen in an Asian-associated ancestry cluster in a later analysis. Owing to their indistinguishability, certain V segments, notably TRBV6-2 and TRBV6-3, were excluded. Later work associated fewer than 20,000 TCR beta sequences with HLA alleles at 0.05 false discovery rate.

PCR primers comprised 60 Vbeta and 13 Jbeta primers. Some clones are missing from TCRdb's copy, which holds only in-frame ones; the method was immunoSEQ multiplex PCR. The table shows roughly 130,000 clones, with approximately 80% occurring only once. Concerning this clone: Its specificity is not known.

Trimming cost V 3 bases and J 7 bases, with 10 bases left between them. Germline V gives CDR1 SNHLY, CDR2 FYNNEI. The CDR3 has 12 amino acids. This clonotype was obtained from a boy aged 2 to 9 in good health and CMV-seronegative. The rearrangement links TRBV2 to TRBJ2-7, with D unclear. The specimen sequenced was PBMCs. The DNA of the CDR3 is TGTGCCAGCAGTGACTTGGTAGAAGAGCAGTACTTC. It specifies CASSDLVEEQYF.